This TCR beta chain was identified during a study of blood T cell repertoires in COVID-19. For the study at large: Samples came from the United States, Italy and Spain, spanning acute and convalescent COVID-19. The analysed material was cDNA or gDNA that came from T cells, B-cell-depleted T cells, or PBMCs.

The CDR3 consists of 17 residues. Looked up from germline, CDR1 is SGHNT and CDR2 is YENEEA. The V and J ends lost 4 bases and 8 bases, in that order; junction bases with no gene match: 12. In the authors' workflow: Nucleated cell number was recorded as an estimate derived from reference gene primer amplification. TCRdb keeps only in-frame clones here, not all; method: immunoSEQ multiplex PCR. V, J and clone size are those of that table, while D and trimming were read from the DNA. Seen here are 55,000 to 80,000 clones, about 76% observed once, and the top ten hold under 7%. The sample consisted of peripheral blood. The chain is built from TRBV11-3 and TRBJ2-2; TRBD1 matches 11 bases. This TCR derives from a human donor in a cohort sampled during active COVID-19. For the CDR3, the DNA is TGTGCCAGCAGCTACGGACAGGGGGCGCTTCCCTCGGGGGAGCTGTTTTTT. It specifies CASSYGQGALPSGELFF.